This is a list of T cell receptor beta chains from one sample in a study of T cells in Graves' hyperthyroidism and ophthalmopathy. TCRdb itself ran the multiplex PCR reads through MiXCR, one entry per CDR3 protein. The sample yields 300,000 to 500,000 distinct CDR3 sequences, under 15% seen once. Input material: blood. These receptors all come from a woman in her twenties or thirties with Graves' hyperthyroidism. The CDR3 runs from the conserved cysteine through the conserved F or W. Each record gives: V gene, J gene, D gene, clone size, CDR3 protein, CDR3 DNA. A D gene is named only where the DNA matches it firmly. Size tells how often a clone was seen (once, few, many) or the class of an expanded clone, and some rows leave it out.

TRBV6-1,TRBJ2-3,TRBD2,few,CASSAGTSASTDTQYF,TGTGCCAGCAGTGCCGGGACTAGCGCCAGCACAGATACGCAGTATTTT
TRBV27,TRBJ1-5,TRBD1,many,CASSLTTGTAQPQHF,TGTGCCAGCAGTTTAACGACAGGGACGGCTCAGCCCCAGCATTTT
TRBV20-1,TRBJ2-1,TRBD1,many,CSARDPGGSYNEQFF,TGCAGTGCTAGAGATCCAGGGGGCTCCTACAATGAGCAGTTCTTC
TRBV6-5,TRBJ2-1,TRBD2,.,CASSYSIGRTQRDKDYNEQFF,TGTGCCAGCAGTTACTCGATCGGAAGAACACAGCGGGATAAAGACTACAATGAGCAGTTCTTC
TRBV7-8,TRBJ2-7,.,many,CASSLERISTEQYF,TGTGCCAGCAGCTTAGAAAGGATCTCCACCGAGCAGTACTTC
TRBV5-1,TRBJ2-3,.,few,CASSSRVLTDTQYF,TGCGCCAGCAGCAGCAGGGTTCTCACAGATACGCAGTATTTT
TRBV6-9,TRBJ2-7,TRBD2,.,CASSYSGSGYGQYF,TGTGCCAGCAGTTATAGCGGGAGCGGGTACGGGCAGTACTTC
TRBV19,TRBJ2-7,TRBD1,few,CASSSGTGGEYEQYF,TGTGCCAGCAGCTCCGGGACAGGGGGCGAGTACGAGCAGTACTTC
TRBV18,TRBJ1-5,TRBD1,few,CASSPPGTGAFGPQHF,TGTGCCAGCTCACCACCGGGGACAGGGGCCTTTGGACCCCAGCATTTT
TRBV5-1,TRBJ2-7,.,many,CASSLAGGMIHEQYF,TGCGCCAGCAGCTTGGCTGGCGGGATGATCCACGAGCAGTACTTC
TRBV5-1,TRBJ2-7,TRBD2,few,CASSFGTSGTKASSYEQYF,TGCGCCAGCAGCTTCGGGACTAGCGGGACCAAGGCGTCCTCCTACGAGCAGTACTTC
TRBV10-3,TRBJ1-3,TRBD1,few,CAISDRDRETGNTIYF,TGTGCCATCAGTGACCGGGACAGGGAAACTGGAAACACCATATATTTT
TRBV6-1,TRBJ1-3,.,.,CASSVQTSGNTIYF,TGTGCCAGCAGTGTCCAGACCTCTGGAAACACCATATATTTT
TRBV4-1,TRBJ2-1,.,.,CASSQAPGRQSYNEQFF,TGCGCCAGCAGCCAAGCCCCGGGACGCCAGTCCTACAATGAGCAGTTCTTC
TRBV6-1,TRBJ1-6,TRBD1,few,CAGRGGSDSPLHF,TGTGCCGGAAGAGGGGGCTCGGATTCACCCCTCCACTTT
TRBV3-1,TRBJ2-1,TRBD2,.,CASSHSGRHNEQFF,TGTGCCAGCAGCCATAGCGGGAGACACAATGAGCAGTTCTTC
TRBV3-1,TRBJ2-1,.,many,CASSQDLRQEYNEQFF,TGTGCCAGCAGCCAAGACCTAAGGCAAGAATACAATGAGCAGTTCTTC
TRBV3-1,TRBJ2-5,TRBD2,few,CASSQVSREGLETQYF,TGTGCCAGCAGCCAAGTTTCGCGGGAGGGCCTCGAGACCCAGTACTTC
TRBV6-6,TRBJ2-1,TRBD1,many,CASSYFRQGDNEQFF,TGTGCCAGCAGTTACTTCAGACAGGGTGACAATGAGCAGTTCTTC
TRBV20-1,TRBJ2-1,.,many,CSAGKWDWLTGYNEQFF,TGCAGTGCTGGGAAATGGGACTGGCTTACCGGTTACAATGAGCAGTTCTTC
TRBV7-2,TRBJ1-2,.,.,CASSLASGAWANGYTF,TGTGCCAGCAGCTTAGCCAGTGGGGCATGGGCGAATGGCTACACCTTC
TRBV29-1,TRBJ1-2,.,many,CSVDIPGHGYTF,TGCAGCGTTGACATCCCCGGTCATGGCTACACCTTC
TRBV5-1,TRBJ1-5,.,many,CASSLEGRGQPQHF,TGCGCCAGCAGCTTGGAGGGACGCGGTCAGCCCCAGCATTTT
TRBV5-1,TRBJ1-4,.,.,CASSLQGVNEKLFF,TGCGCCAGCAGCTTACAGGGAGTTAATGAAAAACTGTTTTTT
TRBV20-1,TRBJ2-1,.,few,CSAGRLVGVGNEQFF,TGCAGTGCTGGGAGACTAGTCGGGGTTGGGAATGAGCAGTTCTTC
TRBV2,TRBJ2-1,TRBD2,many,CASRGLAGPYNEQFF,TGTGCCAGCAGGGGACTAGCGGGACCCTACAATGAGCAGTTCTTC